The 11 T cell receptor beta chains listed next were all sequenced from one sample in a study of Graves' ophthalmopathy and Graves' hyperthyroidism. Amplification from RNA transcripts yielded the TCR beta CDR3 regions. RT-PCR in the first round used HTBI primers; a second-round multiplex PCR followed. TCRdb independently ran MiXCR on the multiplex PCR reads; one entry per CDR3 protein. Of about 1.2 million distinct CDR3 sequences listed, 35% to 40% are singletons. The sample consisted of peripheral blood or thyroid tissue (not recorded which). All receptors come from an adult man with Graves' hyperthyroidism.

The rearrangement joins TRBV19 to TRBJ1-1; D unclear. V dropped 5 bases and J dropped 1 base, with 14 bases sitting between them. This CDR3 is built from 15 residues. Per the germline V gene, CDR1 is LNHDA and CDR2 is SQIVND (reference sequence). In DNA, the CDR3 is TGTGCCAGTAGTCCTAACAGTCGGGAGAACACTGAAGCTTTCTTT. Protein: CASSPNSRENTEAFF.

For this clonotype: A much larger clone is a single base away; this may be a read error. J is TRBJ1-2 and V is TRBV29-1; 7 bases are shared with TRBD1. This CDR3 contains 13 residues. Germline loops: CDR1 SQVTM, CDR2 ANQGSEA. The DNA for the CDR3 is TGCAGTGCTAGAGAGGACAGGAACTATGGCTACATCTTC. The encoded protein is CSAREDRNYGYIF.

The chain combines TRBV7-9 with TRBJ1-2; 7 nucleotides agree with TRBD1. Germline trimming cut 5 bases from V and 4 bases from J; bases unmatched to any gene: 10. Germline V gene lookup returns CDR1 SEHNR and CDR2 FQNEAQ (reference sequence). The CDR3 has 15 amino acids. The CDR3 sequence is CASSQPGQALYGYTF. For the CDR3, the DNA is TGTGCCAGCAGCCAACCAGGACAGGCCCTCTATGGCTACACCTTC.

In its sample, this clonotype was seen many times. A clone one base away is much larger, so this may be a read error. This chain connects TRBV3-1 to TRBJ1-1; possibly TRBD1 for D (6 bases). CDR3 length: 13 residues. Trimming shortened V by 3 bases and J by 5 bases, and 10 bases separated the two germline ends. Germline V gene data show CDR1 as LGHDT and CDR2 as YNNKEL (reference sequence). The CDR3 here is CASSQGAKTEAFF. For the CDR3, the DNA is TGTGCCAGCAGCCAGGGGGCGAAGACTGAAGCTTTCTTT.

This clonotype was seen only a few times. The chain employs TRBV12-3 or TRBV12-4 and TRBJ2-2; 10 bases map to TRBD2. The CDR3 loop spans 15 amino acids. With V trimmed by 11 bases and J by 6 bases, 12 bases remained unmatched. This CDR3 is CASKREGALAGELFF. CDR3 nucleotide sequence: TGTGCCTCTAAGCGGGAGGGTGCCCTGGCCGGGGAGCTGTTTTTT.

This clonotype has ten or more counts. The V and J genes are TRBV29-1 and TRBJ1-4; D remains unclear. CDR1 is SQVTM and CDR2 is ANQGSEA in the germline V gene. V gave up 4 bases and J gave up 6 bases, with 12 bases separating them. This CDR3 region has 13 residues. CDR3 protein: CSVGNRLHEKLFF. CDR3 DNA: TGCAGCGTTGGCAACAGACTTCATGAAAAACTGTTTTTT.

The chain employs TRBV7-2 and TRBJ2-7; 9 bases map to TRBD1. Germline assignment: CDR1 SGHTA and CDR2 FQGNSA. The CDR3 sequence is 16 residues long. The ends lost 4 bases at V and 2 bases at J; junction bases unmatched: 9. This CDR3 is CASSSRPGTGTYEQYF. The CDR3 bases are TGTGCCAGCAGCTCCCGCCCCGGGACAGGGACCTACGAGCAGTACTTC.

CDR3 sequence reads: CASSSTQGTIYF. The CDR3, as DNA: TGTGCCAGCAGCTCCACCCAGGGCACCATATATTTT. The chain is built from TRBV7-3 and TRBJ1-3; perhaps TRBD1 as D (5 bases). V was pared by 4 bases and J by 9 bases, with 10 bases between. The CDR3 runs to 12 residues. The germline CDR1 and CDR2 sequences are SGHTA and FQGTGA.

This clonotype was recorded a few times. The chain carries TRBV29-1 and TRBJ2-7; 8 bases map to TRBD1. The CDR3 covers 12 residues. Per germline, CDR1 SQVTM and CDR2 ANQGSEA. Trimming took 6 bases from V and 3 from J; bases not matched to a gene: 4. The CDR3 is CSVSQGDYEQYF. CDR3 nucleotide sequence: TGCAGCGTGTCACAGGGGGACTACGAGCAGTACTTC.

This clonotype was counted only a few times. V and J are TRBV29-1 and TRBJ2-5, with D possibly TRBD2 on 5 matching bases. The DNA matches TRBJ2-1 better at its end, which makes the J call doubtful. Germline loops: CDR1 SQVTM, CDR2 ANQGSEA. There are 13 residues in the CDR3. In nucleotides, the CDR3 is TGCAGCGTTGATAAAGCGGCAGGTAGTGAGCAGTTCTTC. It yields the protein CSVDKAAGSEQFF.

This clonotype has only a few counts. This sequence joins TRBV28 and TRBJ2-7; D gene unclear. Per the germline V gene, CDR1 is MDHEN and CDR2 is SYDVKM. This CDR3 spans 15 amino acids. V was cut by 5 bases and J by 3 bases, with 17 bases left in between. CDR3 bases: TGTGCCAGCAGTGATCCAGGACCGATTTACTACGAGCAGTACTTC. Its translation is CASSDPGPIYYEQYF.